A selection of T cell receptor beta chains follows, all from one sample in a study of cytotoxic CD8 clonotypes in ibrutinib-treated CLL. The data were produced by immunoSEQ multiplex PCR, yet TCRdb's version contains in-frame clones alone and is incomplete. The sample consists of around 77,000 clones, around 81% of them appearing once. This material consisted of PBMCs, taken at disease progression, from a patient treated with ibrutinib. The source is a human donor with chronic lymphocytic leukemia. CDR3s include the opening cysteine and the closing phenylalanine or tryptophan. D genes are given only for firm matches. The size field is filled for only some rows; it gives once, few, many or a size class.

V gene: TRBV14
J gene: TRBJ1-2
clone size: .
CDR3 length: 16
D gene: TRBD1
CDR3 DNA: TGTGCCAGCAGCCAAGTGGTGGCAGGGGGGAACTATGGCTACACCTTC
CDR3 protein: CASSQVVAGGNYGYTF

V gene: TRBV21-1
J gene: TRBJ1-5
clone size: .
CDR3 length: 17
D gene: .
CDR3 DNA: TGTGCCAGCAGCAAACCCAGGGCCGGGTCCCCATTTCAGCCCCAGCATTTT
CDR3 protein: CASSKPRAGSPFQPQHF

V gene: TRBV5-5
J gene: TRBJ1-6
clone size: .
CDR3 length: 15
D gene: TRBD1
CDR3 DNA: TGTGCCAGCAGCTTGGGACAGGGATCGTCCTCACCCCTCCACTTT
CDR3 protein: CASSLGQGSSSPLHF

V gene: TRBV7-6
J gene: TRBJ2-1
clone size: .
CDR3 length: 14
D gene: .
CDR3 DNA: TGTGCCAGCAGCTTAGGGGGGGGGCCCGCTGAGCAGTTCTTC
CDR3 protein: CASSLGGGPAEQFF

V gene: TRBV9
J gene: TRBJ2-1
clone size: .
CDR3 length: 13
D gene: TRBD2
CDR3 DNA: TGTGCCAGCAGCGTAGCCGGGAGGAATGAGCAGTTCTTC
CDR3 protein: CASSVAGRNEQFF

V gene: TRBV7-2
J gene: TRBJ1-2
clone size: once
CDR3 length: 10
D gene: TRBD1
CDR3 DNA: TGTTCGCAGGGGGTAAGTGGCTACACCTTC
CDR3 protein: CSQGVSGYTF

V gene: TRBV7-9
J gene: TRBJ1-6
clone size: few
CDR3 length: 15
D gene: TRBD1
CDR3 DNA: TGTGCCAGCAGCTCCCTCGGACAGGGTAATTCACCCCTCCACTTT
CDR3 protein: CASSSLGQGNSPLHF

V gene: TRBV5-1
J gene: TRBJ1-1
clone size: .
CDR3 length: 10
D gene: .
CDR3 DNA: TGCGCCAGAGGGACGGTTGAAGCTTTCTTT
CDR3 protein: CARGTVEAFF

V gene: TRBV5-4
J gene: TRBJ2-1
clone size: few
CDR3 length: 18
D gene: .
CDR3 DNA: TGTGCCAGCAGCTGGCCCGGGTGGAGCGGACGGACCTACAATGAGCAGTTCTTC
CDR3 protein: CASSWPGWSGRTYNEQFF

V gene: TRBV7-9
J gene: TRBJ1-5
clone size: .
CDR3 length: 12
D gene: .
CDR3 DNA: TGTGCCAGCAGCCGGGGGAATCAGCCCCAGCATTTT
CDR3 protein: CASSRGNQPQHF

V gene: TRBV4-2
J gene: TRBJ2-2
clone size: .
CDR3 length: 12
D gene: .
CDR3 DNA: TGTGCCAGCAGCCAAAGGACCCGGGAGCTGTTTTTT
CDR3 protein: CASSQRTRELFF

V gene: TRBV11-2
J gene: TRBJ2-2
clone size: .
CDR3 length: 15
D gene: TRBD1
CDR3 DNA: TGTGCCAGCAGCTTAGTGGCAGGGGGCACCGGGGAGCTGTTTTTT
CDR3 protein: CASSLVAGGTGELFF

V gene: TRBV18
J gene: TRBJ1-4
clone size: few
CDR3 length: 15
D gene: TRBD1
CDR3 DNA: TGTGCCAGCTCACCGAGACAGGGTTCGAGCGGAAAACTGTTTTTT
CDR3 protein: CASSPRQGSSGKLFF

V gene: TRBV18
J gene: TRBJ1-2
clone size: .
CDR3 length: 17
D gene: .
CDR3 DNA: TGTGCCAGCTCACCCAAGACCGACCGCTCGCTTAACTATGGCTACACCTTC
CDR3 protein: CASSPKTDRSLNYGYTF

V gene: TRBV29-1
J gene: TRBJ2-3
clone size: few
CDR3 length: 14
D gene: TRBD2
CDR3 DNA: TGCAGCGTTGGGCAGGGAGGGGTGACAGATACGCAGTATTTT
CDR3 protein: CSVGQGGVTDTQYF

V gene: TRBV6-1
J gene: TRBJ2-4
clone size: .
CDR3 length: 13
D gene: .
CDR3 DNA: TGTGCCAGCACCCACGTAGGGGGGGACATTCAGTACTTC
CDR3 protein: CASTHVGGDIQYF

V gene: TRBV27
J gene: TRBJ1-2
clone size: .
CDR3 length: 12
D gene: .
CDR3 DNA: TGTGCCAGCAGTTCTACAGGGACTGGCTACACCTTC
CDR3 protein: CASSSTGTGYTF

V gene: TRBV27
J gene: TRBJ1-2
clone size: .
CDR3 length: 12
D gene: TRBD1
CDR3 DNA: TGTGCCAGCAGTACAAACAGGGGTGGCTACACCTTC
CDR3 protein: CASSTNRGGYTF

V gene: TRBV30
J gene: TRBJ2-1
clone size: .
CDR3 length: 15
D gene: .
CDR3 DNA: TGTGCCTGGAGTGTAAGAGGACTCCTTGGCATTGAGCAGTTCTTC
CDR3 protein: CAWSVRGLLGIEQFF

V gene: TRBV7-6
J gene: TRBJ1-2
clone size: once
CDR3 length: 16
D gene: .
CDR3 DNA: TGTGCCAGCAGCGAATGGACGATCCCCTCGCTGGGAGGCTACACCTTC
CDR3 protein: CASSEWTIPSLGGYTF

V gene: TRBV2
J gene: TRBJ1-2
clone size: .
CDR3 length: 13
D gene: .
CDR3 DNA: TGTGCCAGCAGTGTGGGGAGCGACTATGGCTACACCTTC
CDR3 protein: CASSVGSDYGYTF

V gene: TRBV30
J gene: TRBJ1-2
clone size: .
CDR3 length: 12
D gene: .
CDR3 DNA: TGTGCCTGGACGGCAGGACCCTATGGCTACACCTTC
CDR3 protein: CAWTAGPYGYTF

V gene: TRBV2
J gene: TRBJ1-1
clone size: .
CDR3 length: 16
D gene: .
CDR3 DNA: TGTGCCAGCAGTGAATTGGGGACGACTATGAACACTGAAGCTTTCTTT
CDR3 protein: CASSELGTTMNTEAFF

V gene: TRBV5-4
J gene: TRBJ1-3
clone size: few
CDR3 length: 15
D gene: .
CDR3 DNA: TGTGCCAGCAGCTTGGGAGCGGGGACCGGAAACACCATATATTTT
CDR3 protein: CASSLGAGTGNTIYF

V gene: TRBV6-5
J gene: TRBJ1-5
clone size: .
CDR3 length: 13
D gene: .
CDR3 DNA: TGTGCCAGCAGTTACTCGGTCCATCAGCCCCAGCATTTT
CDR3 protein: CASSYSVHQPQHF

V gene: TRBV2
J gene: TRBJ1-5
clone size: .
CDR3 length: 20
D gene: TRBD1
CDR3 DNA: TGTGCCAGCACTCGAACAGGGACAGGACCTGCTAGATTGTCAAATCAGCCCCAGCATTTT
CDR3 protein: CASTRTGTGPARLSNQPQHF

V gene: TRBV11-2
J gene: TRBJ2-7
clone size: .
CDR3 length: 16
D gene: .
CDR3 DNA: TGTGCCAGCAGCCCGCAATGGGGGGCGGTAACCTACGAGCAGTACTTC
CDR3 protein: CASSPQWGAVTYEQYF

V gene: TRBV29-1
J gene: TRBJ2-7
clone size: .
CDR3 length: 13
D gene: TRBD2
CDR3 DNA: TGCAGCGCTTTCGGGGGGGGATCCTACGAGCAGTACTTC
CDR3 protein: CSAFGGGSYEQYF

V gene: TRBV2
J gene: TRBJ2-7
clone size: .
CDR3 length: 16
D gene: TRBD2
CDR3 DNA: TGTGCCAGCAGTGAACGGAGGACGGGAGGCAAGAACGAGCAGTACTTC
CDR3 protein: CASSERRTGGKNEQYF

V gene: TRBV30
J gene: TRBJ2-2
clone size: .
CDR3 length: 16
D gene: .
CDR3 DNA: TGTGCCTGGAGGGAATGGAGGCGGAAGAACACCGGGGAGCTGTTTTTT
CDR3 protein: CAWREWRRKNTGELFF

V gene: TRBV11-2
J gene: TRBJ1-2
clone size: once
CDR3 length: 13
D gene: .
CDR3 DNA: TGTGCCAGCAGCTTAGAAAGCCGGTATGGCTACACCTTC
CDR3 protein: CASSLESRYGYTF

V gene: TRBV4-1
J gene: TRBJ1-2
clone size: few
CDR3 length: 15
D gene: .
CDR3 DNA: TGCGCCAGCAGCCAGGGGACTTGGGCTAACTATGGCTACACCTTC
CDR3 protein: CASSQGTWANYGYTF

V gene: TRBV6-1
J gene: TRBJ1-5
clone size: .
CDR3 length: 16
D gene: .
CDR3 DNA: TGTGCCAGCAGTGGAAGGACAGCATATAGCAATCAGCCCCAGCATTTT
CDR3 protein: CASSGRTAYSNQPQHF

V gene: TRBV27
J gene: TRBJ2-2
clone size: once
CDR3 length: 15
D gene: TRBD2
CDR3 DNA: TGTGCCAGCAGTCCGGGACTAGCGGGCGCGGGAGAGCTGTTTTTT
CDR3 protein: CASSPGLAGAGELFF

V gene: TRBV10-2
J gene: TRBJ2-2
clone size: .
CDR3 length: 14
D gene: .
CDR3 DNA: TGCGCCAGCAGTGACTGGGGACGGACCGGGGAGCTGTTTTTT
CDR3 protein: CASSDWGRTGELFF

V gene: TRBV10-1
J gene: TRBJ2-4
clone size: .
CDR3 length: 14
D gene: TRBD1
CDR3 DNA: TGCGCCAGCACCCCCGGGACAGGAAAAAACATTCAGTACTTC
CDR3 protein: CASTPGTGKNIQYF

V gene: TRBV6-5
J gene: TRBJ2-7
clone size: .
CDR3 length: 16
D gene: .
CDR3 DNA: TGTGCCAGCAGTTACCCTCCCTGGAGGCCAACCTACGAGCAGTACTTC
CDR3 protein: CASSYPPWRPTYEQYF

V gene: TRBV19
J gene: TRBJ2-3
clone size: .
CDR3 length: 13
D gene: .
CDR3 DNA: TGTGCCAGTAGTCTTGCGGGCACAGATACGCAGTATTTT
CDR3 protein: CASSLAGTDTQYF

V gene: TRBV9
J gene: TRBJ1-2
clone size: .
CDR3 length: 13
D gene: .
CDR3 DNA: TGTGCCAGCAGCGCAGGGCAGTACTATGGCTACACCTTC
CDR3 protein: CASSAGQYYGYTF

V gene: TRBV5-1
J gene: TRBJ2-7
clone size: .
CDR3 length: 15
D gene: .
CDR3 DNA: TGCGCCAGCAGCTTGACGACAGCCTTGGAGGGCGAGCAGTACTTC
CDR3 protein: CASSLTTALEGEQYF

V gene: TRBV25-1
J gene: TRBJ2-2
clone size: .
CDR3 length: 15
D gene: .
CDR3 DNA: TGTGCCAGCAGTGATCAGGGGTTCGGAACCGGGGAGCTGTTTTTT
CDR3 protein: CASSDQGFGTGELFF

V gene: TRBV2
J gene: TRBJ1-5
clone size: few
CDR3 length: 15
D gene: .
CDR3 DNA: TGTGCCAGCAGTGAACTGGGCCAAGCCAATCAGCCCCAGCATTTT
CDR3 protein: CASSELGQANQPQHF

V gene: TRBV14
J gene: TRBJ1-2
clone size: .
CDR3 length: 15
D gene: TRBD1
CDR3 DNA: TGTGCCAGCAGCCCCCTGGGACAGCCGATCTATGGCTACACCTTC
CDR3 protein: CASSPLGQPIYGYTF

V gene: TRBV5-1
J gene: TRBJ1-2
clone size: .
CDR3 length: 14
D gene: TRBD1
CDR3 DNA: TGCGCCAGCAGCTTCGGGACAGTCAACTATGGCTACACCTTC
CDR3 protein: CASSFGTVNYGYTF

V gene: TRBV2
J gene: TRBJ1-5
clone size: .
CDR3 length: 19
D gene: TRBD1
CDR3 DNA: TGTGCCAGCATCTCCAAAGGGGACAGGCGAAGGGAAAGCAATCAGCCCCAGCATTTT
CDR3 protein: CASISKGDRRRESNQPQHF

V gene: TRBV6-1
J gene: TRBJ1-2
clone size: .
CDR3 length: 15
D gene: TRBD1
CDR3 DNA: TGTGCCAGCAGGAACCGGGACAGGGCCGACTATGGCTACACCTTC
CDR3 protein: CASRNRDRADYGYTF

V gene: TRBV7-9
J gene: TRBJ2-3
clone size: .
CDR3 length: 16
D gene: .
CDR3 DNA: TGTGCCAGCAGCTTAGGTAGCCGGGAGAACACAGATACGCAGTATTTT
CDR3 protein: CASSLGSRENTDTQYF

V gene: TRBV6-4
J gene: TRBJ1-3
clone size: .
CDR3 length: 15
D gene: .
CDR3 DNA: TGTGCCAGCATGAAGGACGCCTTCTCTGGAAACACCATATATTTT
CDR3 protein: CASMKDAFSGNTIYF

V gene: TRBV20-1
J gene: TRBJ2-1
clone size: .
CDR3 length: 10
D gene: .
CDR3 DNA: TGCAGTGCTTGGCAGACTGAGCAGTTCTTC
CDR3 protein: CSAWQTEQFF

V gene: TRBV10-2
J gene: TRBJ2-5
clone size: .
CDR3 length: 12
D gene: .
CDR3 DNA: TGCGCCAGCAGTGCAGGGACGGAGACCCAGTACTTC
CDR3 protein: CASSAGTETQYF

V gene: TRBV5-6
J gene: TRBJ1-5
clone size: .
CDR3 length: 13
D gene: .
CDR3 DNA: TGTGCCAGCAGCTTGGCCACATATCAGCCCCAGCATTTT
CDR3 protein: CASSLATYQPQHF

V gene: TRBV27
J gene: TRBJ1-1
clone size: .
CDR3 length: 16
D gene: .
CDR3 DNA: TGTGCCAGCTGGTTACTGACAGGTCTCATGAACACTGAAGCTTTCTTT
CDR3 protein: CASWLLTGLMNTEAFF

V gene: TRBV5-1
J gene: TRBJ2-2
clone size: many
CDR3 length: 16
D gene: .
CDR3 DNA: TGCGCCAGCAGCACGACCGGGGTTTTGAACACCGGGGAGCTGTTTTTT
CDR3 protein: CASSTTGVLNTGELFF

V gene: TRBV7-5
J gene: TRBJ1-4
clone size: .
CDR3 length: 14
D gene: .
CDR3 DNA: TGTGCCAGAAGCTTCCTTGGGGCTAATGAAAAACTGTTTTTT
CDR3 protein: CARSFLGANEKLFF

V gene: TRBV6-5
J gene: TRBJ1-1
clone size: .
CDR3 length: 12
D gene: .
CDR3 DNA: TGTGCCAGCGTACAGGGGAACACTGAAGCTTTCTTT
CDR3 protein: CASVQGNTEAFF

V gene: TRBV7-2
J gene: TRBJ1-4
clone size: .
CDR3 length: 14
D gene: .
CDR3 DNA: TGTGCCAGCAGCCCCGGGGGTTTGATTGAAAAACTGTTTTTT
CDR3 protein: CASSPGGLIEKLFF

V gene: TRBV4-1
J gene: TRBJ1-1
clone size: .
CDR3 length: 15
D gene: .
CDR3 DNA: TGCGCCAGCAGCTCCAGGGTTCGCGGGTACACTGAAGCTTTCTTT
CDR3 protein: CASSSRVRGYTEAFF

V gene: TRBV7-9
J gene: TRBJ1-3
clone size: .
CDR3 length: 14
D gene: .
CDR3 DNA: TGTGCCAGCAGCTTTGCAGGATCTGGAAACACCATATATTTT
CDR3 protein: CASSFAGSGNTIYF

V gene: TRBV6-5
J gene: TRBJ1-1
clone size: .
CDR3 length: 15
D gene: .
CDR3 DNA: TGTGCCAGCAGTTACTCGGGAGGGCTCGTCACTGAAGCTTTCTTT
CDR3 protein: CASSYSGGLVTEAFF